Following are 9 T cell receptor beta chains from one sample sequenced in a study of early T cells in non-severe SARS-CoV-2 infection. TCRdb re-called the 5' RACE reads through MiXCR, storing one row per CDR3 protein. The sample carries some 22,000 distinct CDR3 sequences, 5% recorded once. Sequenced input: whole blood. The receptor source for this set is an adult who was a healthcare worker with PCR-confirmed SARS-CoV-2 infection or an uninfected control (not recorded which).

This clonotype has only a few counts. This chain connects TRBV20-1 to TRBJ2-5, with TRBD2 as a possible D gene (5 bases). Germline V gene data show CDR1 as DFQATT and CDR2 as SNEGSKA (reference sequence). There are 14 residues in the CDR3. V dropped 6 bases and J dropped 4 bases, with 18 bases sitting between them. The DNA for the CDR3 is TGCAGTGCAACGGACTTCTCCCGCCTAGAGACCCAGTACTTC. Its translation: CSATDFSRLETQYF.

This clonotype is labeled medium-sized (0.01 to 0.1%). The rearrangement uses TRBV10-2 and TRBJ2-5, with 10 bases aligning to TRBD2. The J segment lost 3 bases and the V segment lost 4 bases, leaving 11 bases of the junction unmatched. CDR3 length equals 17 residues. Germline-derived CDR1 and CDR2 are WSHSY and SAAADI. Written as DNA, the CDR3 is TGCGCCAGCAGTGGGGTTAGCGGGGGGCCCAACAAAGAGACCCAGTACTTC. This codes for CASSGVSGGPNKETQYF.

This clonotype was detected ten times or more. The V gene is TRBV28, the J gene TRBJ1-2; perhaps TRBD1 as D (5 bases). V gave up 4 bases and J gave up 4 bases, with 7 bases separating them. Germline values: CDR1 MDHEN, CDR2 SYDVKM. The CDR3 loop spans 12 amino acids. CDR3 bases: TGTGCCAGCAGTTCAGGGACCTATGGCTACACCTTC. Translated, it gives CASSSGTYGYTF.

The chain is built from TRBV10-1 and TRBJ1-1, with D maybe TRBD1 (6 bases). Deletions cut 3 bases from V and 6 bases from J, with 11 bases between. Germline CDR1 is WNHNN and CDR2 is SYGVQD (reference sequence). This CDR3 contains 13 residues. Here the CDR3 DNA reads TGCGCCAGCAGTGAAACAGGGATGCCTGAAGCTTTCTTT. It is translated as CASSETGMPEAFF.

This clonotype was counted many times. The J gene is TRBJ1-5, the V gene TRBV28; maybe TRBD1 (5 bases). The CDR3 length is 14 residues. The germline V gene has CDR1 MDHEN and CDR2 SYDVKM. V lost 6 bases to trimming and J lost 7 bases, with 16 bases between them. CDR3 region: CASSSSRVWQPQHF. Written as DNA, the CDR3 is TGTGCCAGCAGCTCCTCCAGGGTGTGGCAGCCCCAGCATTTT.

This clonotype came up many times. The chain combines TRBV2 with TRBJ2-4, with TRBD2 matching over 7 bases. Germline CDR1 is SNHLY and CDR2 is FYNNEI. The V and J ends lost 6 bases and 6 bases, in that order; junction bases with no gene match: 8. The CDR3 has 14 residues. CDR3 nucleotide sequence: TGTGCCAGCAGAGCCACCGGGACTACAAACATTCAGTACTTC. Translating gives CASRATGTTNIQYF.

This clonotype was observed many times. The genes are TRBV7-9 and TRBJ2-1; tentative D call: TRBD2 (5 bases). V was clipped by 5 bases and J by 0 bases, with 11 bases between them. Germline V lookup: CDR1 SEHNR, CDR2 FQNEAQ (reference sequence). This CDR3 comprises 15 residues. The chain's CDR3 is CASSGTSGSYNEQFF. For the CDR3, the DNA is TGTGCCAGCAGCGGAACTAGTGGCTCCTACAATGAGCAGTTCTTC.

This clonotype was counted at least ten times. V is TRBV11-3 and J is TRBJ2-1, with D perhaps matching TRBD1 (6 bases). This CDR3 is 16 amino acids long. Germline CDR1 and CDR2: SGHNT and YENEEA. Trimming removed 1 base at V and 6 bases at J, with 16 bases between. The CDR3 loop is CASSLGILAGVNEQFF. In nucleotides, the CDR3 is TGTGCCAGCAGCTTAGGAATTCTGGCAGGGGTCAATGAGCAGTTCTTC.

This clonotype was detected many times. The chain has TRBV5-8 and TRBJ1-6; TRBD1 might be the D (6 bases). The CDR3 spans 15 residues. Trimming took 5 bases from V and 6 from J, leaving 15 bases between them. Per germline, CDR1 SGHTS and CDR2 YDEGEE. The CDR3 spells CASRLQGRSNSPLHF. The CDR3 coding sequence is TGTGCCAGCAGATTACAGGGTCGAAGTAATTCACCCCTCCACTTT.